The present entry profiles one TCR beta chain with its context. Germline V gene data show CDR1 as SGHTA and CDR2 as FQGNSA. This CDR3 region has 16 residues. Trimming at V came to 3 bases and at J to 3 bases, leaving 9 bases not matched to a gene. TCRdb analysed the RT-PCR reads with MiXCR anew, one entry per CDR3 protein. The sample has under 850,000 distinct CDR3 sequences, around a sixth seen once. This sample was included in a study of response to subunit inactivated influenza vaccine. V and J are TRBV7-2 and TRBJ2-7; 9 nucleotides match TRBD2. The source material was PBMCs from blood, sampled more than 4 days after vaccination. The clonotype originates from a man aged 50-59 years who received an inactivated influenza vaccine. The CDR3 region has the DNA TGTGCCAGCAGCTTGAGGGGGCTAGCGGGGATCTACGAGCAGTACTTC. It codes for CASSLRGLAGIYEQYF.